Presented here are 32 T cell receptor beta chains from one specimen sequenced in a study of PD-1 blockade in classical Hodgkin lymphoma. Data came from immunoSEQ multiplex PCR; TCRdb stores just in-frame clones and leaves some out. The table has 20,000 to 30,000 clones, roughly 68% seen once. Every patient experienced relapse after autologous stem cell transplantation, and brentuximab vedotin exposure varied. The specimen comprised peripheral blood mononuclear cells (PBMCs), sampled before the second cycle of nivolumab. The receptors were sampled from a human donor with classical Hodgkin lymphoma.

This sequence joins TRBV6-5 and TRBJ1-2, with a tentative D call TRBD1 (5 bases). The CDR3 covers 12 residues. Trimming removed 6 bases from V and 6 bases from J, with 11 bases in between. Germline assignment: CDR1 MNHEY and CDR2 SVGAGI. The CDR3 DNA reads TGTGCCAGCAGAGGGGACGGTAATGGCTACACCTTC. Amino acid sequence: CASRGDGNGYTF.

This clone turned up a few times. The chain uses TRBV5-6 and TRBJ2-7; TRBD1 agrees at 7 bases. CDR3 length equals 15 residues. V was pared by 0 bases and J by 3 bases, with 6 bases of the junction left unmatched. Germline V gene sequence: CDR1 SGHDT, CDR2 YYEEEE. This CDR3 reads CASSLGDREYYEQYF. CDR3 coding DNA: TGTGCCAGCAGCTTGGGCGACAGGGAGTACTACGAGCAGTACTTC.

The chain joins TRBV28 to TRBJ1-2, with TRBD1 identical over 8 bases. The CDR3 covers 13 residues. Per the germline V gene, CDR1 is MDHEN and CDR2 is SYDVKM. With V trimmed by 11 bases and J by 2 bases, 7 bases remained unmatched. CDR3 bases: TGTGCCGCCGGACAGGGAACGAACTATGGCTACACCTTC. It is translated as CAAGQGTNYGYTF.

This clone was seen a handful of times. This chain links TRBV19 with TRBJ2-3, with 8 bases fitting TRBD1. With V trimmed by 5 bases and J by 10 bases, 11 bases remained unmatched. CDR1 is LNHDA and CDR2 is SQIVND in the germline V gene (reference sequence). The length of the CDR3 is 14 residues. The CDR3 DNA follows: TGTGCCAGTAGTTTGACAGGGGAAGACTTTGCGCAGTATTTT. It codes for CASSLTGEDFAQYF.

This sequence joins TRBV7-9 and TRBJ2-1, with TRBD2 matching over 7 bases. Germline V gene data show CDR1 as SEHNR and CDR2 as FQNEAQ (reference sequence). This CDR3 has 15 amino acids. V was clipped by 6 bases and J by 6 bases; unmatched bases: 11. The CDR3 DNA follows: TGTGCCAGCAGTTACCTAGCGGCCCGGCCCAATGAGCAGTTCTTC. Translated: CASSYLAARPNEQFF. Complete variable domain (other parts from reference TRBV7-9 and TRBJ2-1): DTGVSQNPRHKITKRGQNVTFRCDPISEHNRLYWYRQTLGQGPEFLTYFQNEAQLEKSRLLSDRFSAERPKGSFSTLEIQRTEQGDSAMYLCASSYLAARPNEQFFGPGTRLTVL.

This chain connects TRBV19 to TRBJ2-7; 7 bases map to TRBD2. This CDR3 contains 14 residues. Trimming at V came to 5 bases and at J to 0 bases, leaving 4 bases not matched to a gene. Per the germline V gene, CDR1 is LNHDA and CDR2 is SQIVND (reference sequence). As DNA, the CDR3 is TGTGCCAGTAGTGGCGGGGGTTTCTCCTACGAGCAGTACTTC. Protein sequence: CASSGGGFSYEQYF.

This chain joins TRBV19 and TRBJ2-7, with 8 positions matching TRBD2. Germline V gene data show CDR1 as LNHDA and CDR2 as SQIVND (reference sequence). The CDR3 is 15 amino acids. With V trimmed by 6 bases and J by 2 bases, 9 bases remained unmatched. This CDR3 is CASSPGGAYAYEQYF. DNA of the CDR3: TGTGCCAGTAGCCCGGGGGGGGCGTATGCCTACGAGCAGTACTTC.

J is TRBJ2-1 and V is TRBV19; no reliable D call. Germline V lookup: CDR1 LNHDA, CDR2 SQIVND (reference sequence). The CDR3 is 17 amino acids. Between the trimmed V and J ends, which lost 0 bases and 4 bases, there was a span of 16 bases. CDR3 protein: CASSIDLSLDPYNEQFF. CDR3 nucleotides: TGTGCCAGTAGTATAGATCTTTCCCTGGACCCTTACAATGAGCAGTTCTTC. The full variable domain, its missing parts supplied by reference TRBV19 and TRBJ2-1, is DGGITQSPKYLFRKEGQNVTLSCEQNLNHDAMYWYRQDPGQGLRLIYYSQIVNDFQKGDIAEGYSVSREKKESFPLTVTSAQKNPTAFYLCASSIDLSLDPYNEQFFGPGTRLTVL.

This clone was counted a few times. Additional DNA sequences in this sample encode the identical CDR3. The chain couples TRBV2 to TRBJ1-6, with 8 bases fitting TRBD1. This CDR3 comprises 18 residues. Germline V lookup: CDR1 SNHLY, CDR2 FYNNEI. V was clipped by 3 bases and J by 3 bases; unmatched bases: 10. The CDR3 DNA follows: TGTGCCAGCAGTGACAGGGGGCGCCCCCCAATCTATAATTCACCCCTCCACTTT. Its translation is CASSDRGRPPIYNSPLHF.

V and J are TRBV6-5 and TRBJ1-2; TRBD1 agrees at 9 bases. This CDR3 region has 14 residues. V lost 5 bases to trimming and J lost 7 bases; unmatched junction nucleotides: 8. The germline gives CDR1 MNHEY, CDR2 SVGAGI. In DNA, the CDR3 is TGTGCCAGCAGTGTACAGGGGGCCCGGGGTGGCTACACCTTC. Translation: CASSVQGARGGYTF.

The J gene is TRBJ2-1, the V gene TRBV6-4, with a possible D match to TRBD1 (7 bases). The CDR3 contains 11 residues. CDR1 and CDR2 from the germline V gene are MRHNA and SNTAGT. With 3 bases removed from V and 15 bases from J, the gap between germline ends came to 12 bases. The CDR3 DNA reads as TGTGCCAGCAGTGAGGAGGGGGCTTGGTTCTTC. This encodes CASSEEGAWFF.

The chain uses TRBV27 and TRBJ2-7; 9 bases line up with TRBD2. The CDR3 has 17 residues. V lost 3 bases and J lost 2; bases outside the gene matches: 11. Germline V CDR1 and CDR2: MNHEY, SMNVEV (reference sequence). CDR3 nucleotide sequence: TGTGCCAGCAGTTTCCACCGACCTTTAGCGGGAGCCTACGAGCAGTACTTC. This encodes CASSFHRPLAGAYEQYF.

This clone has more than one count but fewer than ten. The chain uses TRBV4-1 and TRBJ2-7; 7 nucleotides agree with TRBD2. This CDR3 comprises 13 residues. Germline loops: CDR1 MGHRA, CDR2 YSYEKL. The trim removed 4 bases at V and 5 bases at J, leaving 5 bases unmatched. CDR3 sequence reads: CASSPNRGDEQYF. CDR3 coding DNA: TGCGCCAGCAGCCCCAACCGGGGGGACGAGCAGTACTTC.

This chain uses TRBV20-1 with TRBJ1-5; D is possibly TRBD1 (5 bases). The CDR3 extends over 10 amino acids. Germline V gene sequence: CDR1 DFQATT, CDR2 SNEGSKA (reference sequence). Trimming removed 5 bases at V and 12 bases at J, with 11 bases between. The CDR3 region has the DNA TGCAGTGCTTTTTGGCAGGGCCAGCATTTT. Amino acid sequence: CSAFWQGQHF.

V and J are TRBV28 and TRBJ2-7; the match to TRBD2 covers 7 bases. Germline CDR1 is MDHEN and CDR2 is SYDVKM. The CDR3 has 15 amino acids. J was trimmed by 1 base and V by 7 bases; bases with no gene match: 10. The DNA of the CDR3 is TGTGCCAGCACCTTATCTAGCGGACTGTCCTACGAGCAGTACTTC. Its protein product is CASTLSSGLSYEQYF.

V gene TRBV7-9 combines with J gene TRBJ2-5; D is undetermined. This CDR3 is built from 14 residues. The ends were cut back, 1 base at V and 5 bases at J, with 11 bases in the middle. From germline, CDR1 is SEHNR and CDR2 FQNEAQ (reference sequence). CDR3 in DNA: TGTGCCAGCAGCTTAGAAATTTTGACCGAGACCCAGTACTTC. This translates into CASSLEILTETQYF.

J is TRBJ1-4 and V is TRBV5-1; 10 bases align to TRBD1. The V and J ends lost 4 bases and 5 bases, in that order; junction bases with no gene match: 2. This CDR3 region has 14 residues. From germline, CDR1 is SGHRS and CDR2 YFSETQ. Written as DNA, the CDR3 is TGCGCCAGCAGCCGGACAGGGGGGAATGAAAAACTGTTTTTT. Protein sequence: CASSRTGGNEKLFF.

This clone was counted only a few times. The rearrangement uses TRBV29-1 and TRBJ2-7; 7 nucleotides align to TRBD2. Germline V gene lookup returns CDR1 SQVTM and CDR2 ANQGSEA. The CDR3 contains 13 residues. The V gene end was trimmed by 4 bases and the J gene end by 5 bases; junction bases not matched to a gene: 8. CDR3 sequence (DNA): TGCAGCGTTGGTAGGCTGGGGGGGGACGAGCAGTACTTC. This sequence encodes CSVGRLGGDEQYF.

The J gene is TRBJ2-7, the V gene TRBV28; 8 bases fit TRBD2. The CDR3 is 15 residues long. From germline, CDR1 is MDHEN and CDR2 SYDVKM. The V gene end was trimmed by 1 base and the J gene end by 3 bases; junction bases not matched to a gene: 5. The CDR3 nucleotides read TGTGCCAGCAGTTTATTGGGCGGGGGGTACTACGAGCAGTACTTC. Amino acid sequence: CASSLLGGGYYEQYF.

This clone was detected only a few times. The chain couples TRBV2 to TRBJ1-5; possible D gene TRBD1, 5 bases. Germline-derived CDR1 and CDR2 are SNHLY and FYNNEI. V lost 7 bases to trimming and J lost 2 bases, with 12 bases between them. The CDR3 length is 14 residues. CDR3 in amino acids: CASTREGGNQPQHF. The CDR3 DNA sequence: TGTGCCAGCACTAGAGAAGGGGGCAATCAGCCCCAGCATTTT.

The rearrangement joins TRBV6-6 to TRBJ2-7, with TRBD2 identical over 7 bases. V gave up 1 base and J gave up 3 bases; unmatched junction bases: 3. The CDR3 runs 14 residues. From germline, CDR1 is MNHNY and CDR2 SVGAGI (reference sequence). DNA of the CDR3: TGTGCCAGCAGTTACTTGGCTAGCGGCTACGAGCAGTACTTC. It encodes CASSYLASGYEQYF.

The chain is built from TRBV19 and TRBJ2-1; TRBD2 aligns across 10 bases. The CDR3 is 14 residues long. With V trimmed by 9 bases and J by 7 bases, 9 bases remained unmatched. Per germline, CDR1 LNHDA and CDR2 SQIVND (reference sequence). As DNA, the CDR3 is TGTGCCAGCCGACTACTAGCGGGAAGGAATGAGCAGTTCTTC. Translation gives CASRLLAGRNEQFF.

The J gene is TRBJ2-1, the V gene TRBV28; D is tentatively TRBD1 or TRBD2 (5 bases each). Germline CDR1 MDHEN, CDR2 SYDVKM. Trimming cost V 3 bases and J 10 bases, with 25 bases left between them. This CDR3 has 17 residues. CDR3 coding DNA: TGTGCCAGCAGTTTCGGCGAGGGGACCTTTCGTGATGACGAGCAGTTCTTC. Protein sequence: CASSFGEGTFRDDEQFF.

The V and J genes are TRBV27 and TRBJ2-1, with a possible D match to TRBD1 (8 bases). Germline CDR1 and CDR2: MNHEY and SMNVEV (reference sequence). The germline V and J ends were trimmed by 3 bases and 8 bases, with 20 bases remaining between them. The CDR3 length is 16 residues. Written as DNA, the CDR3 is TGTGCCAGCAGTTTTAGAGTAGCGGGCAGGGGGCATGAGCAGTTCTTC. It specifies CASSFRVAGRGHEQFF.

In its sample, this clone was seen once. The J gene is TRBJ1-2, the V gene TRBV7-2, with a weak D call TRBD1 (5 bases). Germline values: CDR1 SGHTA, CDR2 FQGNSA. Between the trimmed V and J ends, which lost 2 bases and 2 bases, there was a span of 6 bases. CDR3 length equals 13 residues. For the CDR3, the DNA is TGTGCCAGCAGCTTATACAGGAACTATGGCTACACCTTC. Its translation is CASSLYRNYGYTF.

This clone showed up just a few times. The V gene is TRBV6-5, the J gene TRBJ1-5; D is perhaps TRBD1 (5 bases). CDR1 and CDR2 from the germline V gene are MNHEY and SVGAGI. The CDR3 has 13 amino acids. The ends were cut back, 4 bases at V and 5 bases at J, with 9 bases in the middle. The CDR3 DNA reads TGTGCCAGCAGTTCCGACAGCTATCAGCCCCAGCATTTT. Protein: CASSSDSYQPQHF.

This clone has just a few counts. The chain uses TRBV7-9 and TRBJ2-1; 7 positions agree with TRBD1. V trimming: 8 bases; J trimming: 5 bases; junction bases outside the gene matches: 9. The CDR3 contains 14 residues. Germline values: CDR1 SEHNR, CDR2 FQNEAQ (reference sequence). The CDR3: CASRYAGTDNEQFF. The DNA of the CDR3 is TGTGCCAGCCGATACGCAGGGACAGACAATGAGCAGTTCTTC.

The rearrangement uses TRBV10-3 and TRBJ2-3; maybe TRBD2 (6 bases). Trimming cost V 2 bases and J 1 base, with 10 bases left between them. Germline V gene data show CDR1 as ENHRY and CDR2 as SYGVKD. The CDR3 length is 15 residues. CDR3 in amino acids: CAISEGREGTDTQYF. CDR3 coding DNA: TGTGCCATCAGTGAGGGAAGGGAGGGCACAGATACGCAGTATTTT.

The CDR3 here is CASSLTSNFNQPQHF. CDR3 coding DNA: TGTGCCAGCAGCTTAACGTCCAATTTCAATCAGCCCCAGCATTTT. This chain links TRBV7-2 with TRBJ1-5; no clear D gene. Germline-derived CDR1 and CDR2 are SGHTA and FQGNSA. V was pared by 2 bases and J by 3 bases, with 11 bases between. The CDR3 is 15 amino acids.

This clone came up a few times. This rearrangement joins TRBV5-1 to TRBJ2-3, with D unresolved. V was clipped by 2 bases and J by 0 bases, with 7 bases between them. The germline CDR1 and CDR2 sequences are SGHRS and YFSETQ. This CDR3 has 14 amino acids. The CDR3 protein is CASSFSSSTDTQYF. For the CDR3, the DNA is TGCGCCAGCAGCTTCAGCTCTAGCACAGATACGCAGTATTTT.

Written as DNA, the CDR3 is TGTGCCAGTAGTATTGAAAGTCAGCCCCAGCATTTT. Its protein is CASSIESQPQHF. V gene TRBV19 combines with J gene TRBJ1-5; no clear D. This CDR3 is built from 12 residues. The germline CDR1 and CDR2 sequences are LNHDA and SQIVND (reference sequence). Trimming removed 3 bases from V and 6 bases from J, with 6 bases in between.

V is TRBV28 and J is TRBJ1-1, with unresolved D. Between the trimmed V and J ends, which lost 2 bases and 1 base, there was a span of 5 bases. CDR1 and CDR2 (germline): MDHEN, SYDVKM. This CDR3 spans 13 amino acids. The CDR3 DNA follows: TGTGCCAGCAGTTTAATAGAGAACACTGAAGCTTTCTTT. Its protein is CASSLIENTEAFF. Complete variable domain (other parts from reference TRBV28 and TRBJ1-1): DVKVTQSSRYLVKRTGEKVFLECVQDMDHENMFWYRQDPGLGLRLIYFSYDVKMKEKGDIPEGYSVSREKKERFSLILESASTNQTSMYLCASSLIENTEAFFGQGTRLTVV.